This T cell receptor (beta chain) appears in the sequencing data of a study of beta chain features in type 1 diabetes. For this clone: Its antigen is still unknown.

Blood was collected once per donor into heparin, averaging roughly 120 mL. Each sorted fraction was over 95% pure. Study outcomes and limitations: Over-representation of high TCR-expressing cells was a possible consequence of cDNA sequencing.

Expressed TCRB transcripts got sequenced, as all isolated RNA was reverse transcribed. Sequencing was performed with immunoSEQ multiplex PCR; in TCRdb, only in-frame clones are kept and a portion is missing. In the table there are fewer than 550,000 clones, around 10% of which are singletons. The sequencing input was naive CD4+ T cells from blood. The sequence came from a woman under 30 in good health.

The CDR3 sequence is CASAAPSTDTQYF. CDR3 DNA: TGTGCCAGCGCGGCCCCTAGCACAGATACGCAGTATTTT. The chain uses TRBV7-2 and TRBJ2-3; D call uncertain. V gave up 8 bases and J gave up 0 bases, with 9 bases separating them. Germline lookup yields CDR1 SGHTA and CDR2 FQGNSA. This CDR3 spans 13 amino acids.